This TCR beta chain was observed in a study of identical twins. General study findings and limits: Cross-sectional statistics, not tracking of the same donors, supported the conclusions. Sequences that were out-of-frame, alpha and twin-shared displayed an excess of low generation probability. For monozygotic twins, models underestimated out-of-frame TCR alpha sharing. Cord blood beta clonotypes present at high abundance carried fewer insertions; no such pattern appeared in memory repertoires.

TCRdb re-called the 5' RACE reads through MiXCR, storing one row per CDR3 protein. The profile covers a few hundred thousand distinct CDR3 sequences, with approximately 9.6% appearing a single time and around 3% taken by the ten largest. Germline V gene sequence: CDR1 DFQATT, CDR2 SNEGSKA (reference sequence). The CDR3 is 15 amino acids. V dropped 1 base and J dropped 3 bases, with 16 bases sitting between them. The sample holds many counts of this clonotype. Its antigen is undetermined. These same data were also listed under a study on yellow fever vaccine responses in identical twins.

This receptor was obtained from a woman aged 18-30 years in good health. The chain is built from TRBV20-1 and TRBJ2-7; D remains unclear. Sequencing was done on a sample of PBMCs. CDR3 nucleotides: TGCAGTGCTAGAGCGGTCAGTAGCTCTTACTACGAGCAGTACTTC. Amino acid sequence: CSARAVSSSYYEQYF.